The next 19 T cell receptor beta chains were all read from a single sample in a study of T-cell memory formation after mild COVID-19. TCRdb re-derived calls from the 5' RACE reads in MiXCR, one entry per CDR3 protein. The data contain 450,000 or so distinct CDR3 sequences, 20% to 30% of them singletons. Sequencing used PBMCs or a T cell subset sorted from them (not recorded which). The receptor source for this set is an adult woman who had mild COVID-19 (a few samples of this study predate the infection). Cell type and time point are not known.

This clonotype showed up just a few times. The chain has TRBV20-1 and TRBJ2-7; tentative D call: TRBD2 (5 bases). The CDR3 is made up of 13 amino acids. V dropped 3 bases and J dropped 3 bases, with 12 bases sitting between them. Germline V gene data show CDR1 as DFQATT and CDR2 as SNEGSKA (reference sequence). The CDR3 region has the DNA TGCAGTGCTAGCGGGTACGGGAACTACGAGCAGTACTTC. Its protein is CSASGYGNYEQYF.

This clonotype was seen a few times. This chain uses TRBV7-9 with TRBJ2-4, with 8 nucleotides matching TRBD1. CDR3 size: 16 residues. J lost 0 bases, V lost 5 bases, and 6 bases had no gene match. Germline V gene sequence: CDR1 SEHNR, CDR2 FQNEAQ (reference sequence). The CDR3 DNA reads TGTGCCAGCAGCGTTGACAGGGGTCTAGCCAAAAACATTCAGTACTTC. It encodes CASSVDRGLAKNIQYF.

The J gene is TRBJ2-5, the V gene TRBV7-9; no firm D call. The CDR3 contains 14 residues. Per germline, CDR1 SEHNR and CDR2 FQNEAQ (reference sequence). V gave up 5 bases and J gave up 0 bases, with 10 bases separating them. This CDR3 is CASSRVWDQETQYF. The DNA of the CDR3 is TGTGCCAGCAGCAGGGTGTGGGACCAAGAGACCCAGTACTTC.

CDR3 in DNA: TGTGCCAGCAGCCGGGGTTATTCACCCCTCCACTTT. The encoded protein is CASSRGYSPLHF. The chain carries TRBV3-1 and TRBJ1-6; D call uncertain. The CDR3 covers 12 residues. The V end lost 4 bases, the J end lost 8 bases, and 6 bases lay between the germline ends. CDR1 LGHDT and CDR2 YNNKEL come from the germline V gene (reference sequence).

The chain carries TRBV7-6 and TRBJ2-3, with 7 bases that match TRBD2. Germline-derived CDR1 and CDR2 are SGHVS and FNYEAQ. The CDR3 runs 16 residues. The V and J ends lost 5 bases and 0 bases, in that order; junction bases with no gene match: 8. CDR3 sequence: CASSRLSGVSTDTQYF. The CDR3 coding sequence is TGTGCCAGCAGCCGTTTGAGCGGGGTCAGCACAGATACGCAGTATTTT.

The rearrangement uses TRBV5-4 and TRBJ1-6, with D possibly TRBD1 on 5 matching bases. Trimming left V 4 bases short and J 9 bases short, with 8 bases between. The CDR3 is 12 amino acids. Germline values: CDR1 SGHNT, CDR2 YYREEE (reference sequence). The CDR3, as DNA: TGTGCCAGCAGCCTGGGGGGTTCACCCCTCCACTTT. Translated: CASSLGGSPLHF.

The J gene is TRBJ2-1, the V gene TRBV6-2 or TRBV6-3; 7 bases line up with TRBD2. The CDR3 loop spans 14 amino acids. Germline values: CDR1 MNHEY, CDR2 SVGEGT. V shed 4 bases and J 4 bases; nucleotides not matched to a gene: 4. Here the CDR3 reads CASSSLAAYNEQFF. The CDR3 coding sequence is TGTGCCAGCAGTTCTCTAGCGGCATACAATGAGCAGTTCTTC.

This clonotype was detected only a few times. The rearrangement links TRBV10-3 to TRBJ1-2, with D tentatively TRBD1 (5 bases). Germline CDR1 ENHRY, CDR2 SYGVKD. This CDR3 contains 13 residues. V was pared by 4 bases and J by 7 bases, with 13 bases between. CDR3 sequence reads: CAISAGQGRGYTF. The CDR3 DNA reads TGTGCCATCAGTGCTGGGCAGGGACGTGGCTACACCTTC.

This clonotype has a handful of counts. The chain couples TRBV6-5 to TRBJ2-5; 9 positions match TRBD1. This CDR3 is 12 amino acids long. Germline V gives CDR1 MNHEY, CDR2 SVGAGI. Trimming cost V 10 bases and J 2 bases; bases outside gene matches: 2. The CDR3 region is CATGQGQETQYF. The CDR3, as DNA: TGTGCCACTGGACAGGGGCAAGAGACCCAGTACTTC.

This clonotype was observed a handful of times. The CDR3, as DNA: TGTGCCACCCGTGGAGGTTCCACCGGGGAGCTGTTTTTT. It codes for CATRGGSTGELFF. This sequence joins TRBV24-1 and TRBJ2-2; D may be TRBD2 (5 bases). This CDR3 has 13 amino acids. In germline, CDR1 is KGHDR, CDR2 SFDVKD. V was trimmed by 9 bases and J by 4 bases, leaving 11 bases between them.

Of note for this clonotype: This CDR3 fails to terminate in the conserved phenylalanine or tryptophan, so it likely reflects a read error. The chain uses TRBV29-1 and TRBJ2-1, with D hard to call. V lost 3 bases to trimming and J lost 4 bases, with 13 bases between them. The CDR3 length is 14 residues. The germline V gene has CDR1 SQVTM and CDR2 ANQGSEA. The DNA for the CDR3 is TGCAGCGTTGAGGGTCAGACCCCTTACAATGAGCAGTTCGTC. It is translated as CSVEGQTPYNEQFV.

This clonotype was observed a single time. The CDR3 loop reads CAWSDGLLTHTDTQYF. CDR3 bases: TGTGCCTGGAGTGACGGACTCCTCACACACACAGATACGCAGTATTTT. The chain has TRBV30 and TRBJ2-3; perhaps TRBD2 as D (5 bases). Deletions cut 1 base from V and 2 bases from J, with 16 bases between. The CDR3 spans 16 residues. In germline, CDR1 is GTSNPN, CDR2 SVGIG (reference sequence). Full variable domain (remainder filled in from reference TRBV30 and TRBJ2-3): SQTIHQWPATLVQPVGSPLSLECTVEGTSNPNLYWYRQAAGRGLQLLFYSVGIGQISSEVPQNLSASRPQDRQFILSSKKLLLSDSGFYLCAWSDGLLTHTDTQYFGPGTRLTVL.

Concerning this clonotype itself: The junction departs from germline at one end; a sequencing error may be responsible. The chain joins TRBV7-7 to TRBJ2-7, with D perhaps given as TRBD1 or TRBD2 (5 bases each). From germline, CDR1 is SSHAT and CDR2 FNYEAQ (reference sequence). The CDR3 sequence is 14 residues long. CDR3 sequence: CASSLGAPGDEQYF. The CDR3 DNA sequence: TGTGCTAGCAGCTTAGGGGCTCCCGGGGACGAGCAGTACTTC.

The chain carries TRBV12-3 or TRBV12-4 and TRBJ1-6; TRBD1 might be the D (5 bases). The CDR3 is 14 residues long. The V end was cut by 2 bases, the J end by 5 bases, with 7 bases between. The CDR3 nucleotides read TGTGCCAGCAGTTTATGGGGGAATAATTCACCCCTCCACTTT. It specifies CASSLWGNNSPLHF.

The gene calls are TRBV19 and TRBJ2-7, with D possibly being TRBD1 or TRBD2 (5 bases each). Per germline, CDR1 LNHDA and CDR2 SQIVND (reference sequence). The CDR3 runs to 14 residues. V gave up 3 bases and J gave up 0 bases, with 9 bases separating them. The DNA for the CDR3 is TGTGCCAGTAGTATTCCAGGGAGCTCCTACGAGCAGTACTTC. This encodes CASSIPGSSYEQYF.

This chain connects TRBV7-9 to TRBJ1-1; 10 positions match TRBD1. The germline V gene has CDR1 SEHNR and CDR2 FQNEAQ (reference sequence). The CDR3 length is 15 residues. V dropped 3 bases and J dropped 2; count of bases not matched to a gene: 3. CDR3 sequence reads: CASSLGQGTNTEAFF. CDR3 DNA sequence: TGTGCCAGCAGCTTGGGACAGGGGACCAACACTGAAGCTTTCTTT.

This chain uses TRBV5-1 with TRBJ2-1; D ambiguous. CDR1 SGHRS and CDR2 YFSETQ come from the germline V gene. V was pared by 1 base and J by 5 bases, with 13 bases between. The CDR3 runs 15 residues. The CDR3 bases are TGCGCCAGCAGCTTGTTAGGAGACCCTAACAATGAGCAGTTCTTC. It is translated as CASSLLGDPNNEQFF.

Only a few counts were recorded for this clonotype. The chain recombines TRBV7-9 with TRBJ2-1; 7 nucleotides agree with TRBD2. The CDR3 has 16 amino acids. The J segment lost 7 bases and the V segment lost 8 bases, leaving 17 bases of the junction unmatched. Germline V gene data show CDR1 as SEHNR and CDR2 as FQNEAQ (reference sequence). The CDR3 loop is CASLGGSGEFRNEQFF. The DNA for the CDR3 is TGTGCCAGCCTGGGGGGGTCGGGGGAGTTCCGAAATGAGCAGTTCTTC.

The chain combines TRBV12-3 or TRBV12-4 with TRBJ2-7, with 11 bases aligning to TRBD2. V trimming: 3 bases; J trimming: 5 bases; junction bases outside the gene matches: 6. CDR3 length equals 15 residues. CDR3 region: CASSFSLAGGDEQYF. The CDR3 DNA reads as TGTGCCAGCAGTTTCAGCCTAGCGGGAGGAGACGAGCAGTACTTC.